This T cell receptor (beta chain) was recovered during a study of blood T cell repertoires in COVID-19. TCRdb's copy holds only in-frame clones and misses some; the assay was immunoSEQ multiplex PCR. The sample shows some 500,000 clones, about 88% of them seen only once. CDR3 size: 14 residues. Looked up from germline, CDR1 is SNHLY and CDR2 is FYNNEI. V dropped 6 bases and J dropped 0 bases, with 11 bases sitting between them. This chain joins TRBV2 and TRBJ1-1; D is uncertain. The TCR comes from a woman between 50 and 59 years old with COVID-19, enrolled during active disease. Source material: peripheral blood. CDR3 protein: CASREGLMNTEAFF. For the CDR3, the DNA is TGTGCCAGCAGGGAGGGCCTCATGAACACTGAAGCTTTCTTT.